Below are 22 T cell receptor beta chains sequenced from a single sample in a study of T cell responses to AZD1222 COVID-19 vaccine. The protocol was immunoSEQ multiplex PCR, while the TCRdb copy is restricted to in-frame clones and leaves out a portion. The sample consists of 77,000 or so clones, roughly 88% of them appearing once. The source was peripheral blood, collected on day 0 of AZD1222 vaccination. The receptors were gathered from an adult in good health.

The CDR3 DNA is TGTGCCAGCAGCTTAGGCGCATCAGATACGCAGTATTTT. Encoded protein: CASSLGASDTQYF. The rearrangement joins TRBV7-2 to TRBJ2-3; no clear D gene. Germline lookup yields CDR1 SGHTA and CDR2 FQGNSA. The length of the CDR3 is 13 residues. Between the trimmed V and J ends, which lost 1 base and 4 bases, there was a span of 6 bases.

The rearrangement links TRBV5-1 to TRBJ2-1; 12 bases align to TRBD2. V dropped 2 bases and J dropped 7; count of bases not matched to a gene: 4. The CDR3 is 15 residues long. CDR1 is SGHRS, CDR2 YFSETQ, per germline. CDR3 sequence: CASSFTSGGLNEQFF. The DNA of the CDR3 is TGCGCCAGCAGCTTCACTAGCGGGGGGTTAAATGAGCAGTTCTTC.

The chain recombines TRBV14 with TRBJ2-3; D gene ambiguous. The CDR3 covers 15 residues. Trimming pared 4 bases from V and 2 bases from J, leaving 13 bases between. Germline-derived CDR1 and CDR2 are SGHDN and FVKESK. CDR3 sequence (DNA): TGTGCCAGCAGCCTATCCCGGATTTACACAGATACGCAGTATTTT. Its translation: CASSLSRIYTDTQYF.

In this sample, this clone turned up once. The CDR3 loop is CASSLGPGAYEQYF. For the CDR3, the DNA is TGTGCCAGCAGCTTAGGCCCAGGGGCCTACGAGCAGTACTTC. V gene TRBV7-2 combines with J gene TRBJ2-7; tentatively, D is TRBD1 (6 bases). The germline V and J ends were trimmed by 1 base and 2 bases, with 9 bases remaining between them. The CDR3 is 14 residues long. CDR1 is SGHTA, CDR2 FQGNSA, per germline.

This chain uses TRBV7-3 with TRBJ2-5; D unclear. The CDR3 covers 13 residues. Germline V gene data show CDR1 as SGHTA and CDR2 as FQGTGA. Trimming stripped 2 bases from V and 3 bases from J, with 7 bases between. The CDR3 DNA reads TGTGCCAGCAGCTTAGGACGGAAAGAGACCCAGTACTTC. It is translated as CASSLGRKETQYF.

The V call is TRBV23-1, the J call TRBJ2-2; 8 nucleotides align to TRBD1. TRBV23-1 is an open reading frame, and its role is uncertain. CDR3 length: 17 amino acids. Germline trimming cut 0 bases from V and 5 bases from J; bases unmatched to any gene: 8. In nucleotides, the CDR3 is TGCGCCAGCAGTCAATCGCCCCGCAGGGGGCGGACCGGGGAGCTGTTTTTT. Its protein is CASSQSPRRGRTGELFF.

The chain has TRBV7-3 and TRBJ1-6; perhaps TRBD1 as D (5 bases). Germline V gene sequence: CDR1 SGHTA, CDR2 FQGTGA. V was pared by 1 base and J by 4 bases, with 5 bases between. The CDR3 sequence is 14 residues long. DNA for the CDR3: TGTGCCAGCAGCTTAAGGGGGTATAATTCACCCCTCCACTTT. This translates into CASSLRGYNSPLHF.

V gene TRBV28 combines with J gene TRBJ2-5, with TRBD2 matching over 8 bases. The CDR3 runs to 15 residues. With 9 bases clipped from V and 3 bases from J, the junction kept 12 bases outside the gene matches. The germline CDR1 and CDR2 sequences are MDHEN and SYDVKM. Here the CDR3 reads CASFSLSAGEETQYF. The CDR3 coding sequence is TGTGCCAGTTTCTCCCTCTCAGCGGGGGAAGAGACCCAGTACTTC.

Only one count was recorded for this clone. V is TRBV2 and J is TRBJ2-7; D is ambiguous. The CDR3 is made up of 14 amino acids. Germline V gene sequence: CDR1 SNHLY, CDR2 FYNNEI. V lost 1 base and J 6 bases, leaving 13 bases between the germline ends. The CDR3 DNA reads TGTGCCAGCAGTGAAGTGGTTCGGCTATCCGAGCAGTACTTC. Protein sequence: CASSEVVRLSEQYF.

The chain employs TRBV2 and TRBJ1-1; D is possibly TRBD1 (5 bases). V was trimmed by 4 bases and J by 0 bases, leaving 9 bases between them. The V gene's germline CDR1 is SNHLY and CDR2 FYNNEI. This CDR3 spans 14 amino acids. Here the CDR3 DNA reads TGTGCCAGCAGTGTGCCAGGGCTGAACACTGAAGCTTTCTTT. As protein: CASSVPGLNTEAFF.

The chain has TRBV4-1 and TRBJ1-1; the match to TRBD1 covers 7 bases. V trimming: 3 bases; J trimming: 5 bases; junction bases outside the gene matches: 9. The germline gives CDR1 MGHRA, CDR2 YSYEKL. CDR3 length: 15 amino acids. The CDR3 DNA follows: TGCGCCAGCAGCCACCCCGGGACAGCCTCAACTGAAGCTTTCTTT. It translates to CASSHPGTASTEAFF.

V is TRBV11-2 and J is TRBJ2-1, with D tentatively TRBD2 (6 bases). This CDR3 has 16 residues. The germline CDR1 and CDR2 sequences are SGHAT and FQNNGV. V was shortened by 4 bases and J by 7 bases, with 20 bases between the two germline ends. The CDR3 sequence: CASSSWIERAINEQFF. The CDR3 DNA follows: TGTGCCAGCAGCTCGTGGATCGAGCGGGCGATAAATGAGCAGTTCTTC.

The V call is TRBV6-6, the J call TRBJ1-6; the match to TRBD1 covers 9 bases. J lost 6 bases, V lost 6 bases, and 6 bases had no gene match. Germline V CDR1 and CDR2: MNHNY, SVGAGI (reference sequence). The CDR3 contains 15 residues. The CDR3 DNA is TGTGCCAGCAGCCCGGGGACAGGGTCTAATTCACCCCTCCACTTT. Residues: CASSPGTGSNSPLHF.

This chain links TRBV5-8 with TRBJ1-2; TRBD1 matches at 10 bases. The CDR3 has 16 residues. With 4 bases clipped from V and 4 bases from J, the junction kept 10 bases outside the gene matches. The germline V gene encodes CDR1 SGHTS and CDR2 YDEGEE. The CDR3 is CASSPLGTGASYGYTF. The CDR3 DNA reads as TGTGCCAGCAGCCCTCTCGGGACAGGGGCTAGCTATGGCTACACCTTC. The full variable domain, its missing parts supplied by reference TRBV5-8 and TRBJ1-2, is EAGVTQSPTHLIKTRGQQATLRCSPISGHTSVYWYQQALGLGLQFLLWYDEGEERNRGNFPPRFSGRQFPNYSSELNVNALELEDSALYLCASSPLGTGASYGYTFGSGTRLTVV.

The rearrangement uses TRBV7-2 and TRBJ1-2; D is possibly TRBD1 (6 bases). V was cut by 1 base and J by 7 bases, with 13 bases left in between. Germline CDR1 SGHTA, CDR2 FQGNSA. The CDR3 runs to 14 residues. CDR3 region: CASSLGGGTGGYTF. The CDR3 coding sequence is TGTGCCAGCAGCTTAGGAGGGGGGACTGGTGGCTACACCTTC.

The chain uses TRBV3-1 (or the pseudogene TRBV3-2) and TRBJ1-6; D is possibly TRBD1 (5 bases). This CDR3 has 14 amino acids. Germline V gene sequence: CDR1 LGHDT, CDR2 YNNKEL (reference sequence). V gave up 5 bases and J gave up 11 bases, with 16 bases separating them. The CDR3 protein is CASSSRTGEAPLHF. In DNA form, the CDR3 reads TGTGCCAGCAGCTCCAGGACGGGGGAGGCACCCCTCCACTTT.

The chain carries TRBV28 and TRBJ2-1; weak D call: TRBD1 (6 bases). Germline CDR1 is MDHEN and CDR2 is SYDVKM. The V end lost 4 bases, the J end lost 8 bases, and 15 bases lay between the germline ends. The CDR3 spans 14 residues. DNA for the CDR3: TGTGCCAGCAGTTCTCGCAGGGGTTGGGATGAGCAGTTCTTC. Translated: CASSSRRGWDEQFF.

This chain uses TRBV6-1 with TRBJ2-7; TRBD1 matches at 8 bases. With V trimmed by 1 base and J by 4 bases, 9 bases remained unmatched. Germline V gene data show CDR1 as MNHNS and CDR2 as SASEGT. CDR3 size: 16 residues. CDR3 sequence (DNA): TGTGCCAGCAGTGAAGGGCCGGGACAGGAGATGTACGAGCAGTACTTC. The encoded protein is CASSEGPGQEMYEQYF.

The CDR3 sequence: CATSDSGVTEAFF. As DNA, the CDR3 is TGTGCCACCAGTGATTCCGGGGTCACTGAAGCTTTCTTT. The chain has TRBV24-1 and TRBJ1-1, with no clear D. With 2 bases removed from V and 4 bases from J, the gap between germline ends came to 7 bases. Germline V gives CDR1 KGHDR, CDR2 SFDVKD. This CDR3 comprises 13 residues.

The rearrangement uses TRBV19 and TRBJ2-7, with D perhaps assigned TRBD1 or TRBD2 (5 bases each). CDR1 and CDR2 (germline): LNHDA, SQIVND (reference sequence). This CDR3 has 16 residues. V lost 2 bases and J lost 2, with 16 bases in between. CDR3 loop: CASSIIPGTATYEQYF. CDR3 nucleotides: TGTGCCAGTAGTATAATCCCCGGGACGGCAACCTACGAGCAGTACTTC.

This chain connects TRBV7-8 to TRBJ1-5; D may be TRBD1 (6 bases). Germline CDR1 SGHVS, CDR2 FQNEAQ. V gave up 5 bases and J gave up 4 bases, with 21 bases separating them. The length of the CDR3 is 17 residues. CDR3: CASSPGGFRVSNQPQHF. The CDR3, as DNA: TGTGCCAGCAGCCCCGGGGGCTTTAGGGTAAGTAATCAGCCCCAGCATTTT.

The chain is built from TRBV15 and TRBJ2-7; weak D call: TRBD1 (5 bases). Germline V lookup: CDR1 LNHNV, CDR2 YYDKDF (reference sequence). CDR3 size: 15 residues. V lost 3 bases to trimming and J lost 0 bases, with 12 bases between them. CDR3 sequence (DNA): TGTGCCACCAGCAGGACGGACATTAACTCCTACGAGCAGTACTTC. This encodes CATSRTDINSYEQYF.